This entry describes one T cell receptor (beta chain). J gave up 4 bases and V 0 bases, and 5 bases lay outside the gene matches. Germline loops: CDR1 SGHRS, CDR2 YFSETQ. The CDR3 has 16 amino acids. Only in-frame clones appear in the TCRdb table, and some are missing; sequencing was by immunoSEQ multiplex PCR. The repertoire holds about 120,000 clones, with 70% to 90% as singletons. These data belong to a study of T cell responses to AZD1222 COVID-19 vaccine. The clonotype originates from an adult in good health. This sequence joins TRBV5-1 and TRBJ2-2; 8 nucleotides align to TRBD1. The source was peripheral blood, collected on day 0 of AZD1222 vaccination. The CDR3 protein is CASSLVPTGVTGELFF. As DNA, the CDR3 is TGCGCCAGCAGCTTGGTCCCGACAGGGGTCACCGGGGAGCTGTTTTTT.